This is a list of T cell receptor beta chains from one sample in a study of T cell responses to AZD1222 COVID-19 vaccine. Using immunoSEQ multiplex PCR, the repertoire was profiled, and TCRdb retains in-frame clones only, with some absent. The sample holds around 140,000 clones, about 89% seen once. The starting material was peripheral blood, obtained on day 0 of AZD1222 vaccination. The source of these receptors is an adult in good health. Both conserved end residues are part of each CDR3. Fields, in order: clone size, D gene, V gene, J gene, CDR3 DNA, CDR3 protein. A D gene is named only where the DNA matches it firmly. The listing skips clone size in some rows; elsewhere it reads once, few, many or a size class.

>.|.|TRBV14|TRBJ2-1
TGTGCCAGCAGCCAAGATCAACACAAGCAGTTCTTC
CASSQDQHKQFF
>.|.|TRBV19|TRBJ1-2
TGTGCCAGTAGTCCAAAAGGGGGGAGTAGATTCGCTGGCTACACCTTC
CASSPKGGSRFAGYTF
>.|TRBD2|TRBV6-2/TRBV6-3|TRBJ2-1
TGTGCCAGCAGCTCACTGTTAGCGGGAGGTTTCCATGAGCAGTTCTTC
CASSSLLAGGFHEQFF
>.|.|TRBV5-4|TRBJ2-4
TGTGCCAGCAGCCTGGGACCAGCCAAAAACATTCAGTACTTC
CASSLGPAKNIQYF
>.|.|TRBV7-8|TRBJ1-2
TGTGCCAGCAGCTTGAGGACACCCACTAACTATGGCTACACCTTC
CASSLRTPTNYGYTF
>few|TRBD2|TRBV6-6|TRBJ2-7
TGTGCCAGCAGTTACTCGGGACTACCAAGCTCCTACGAGCAGTACTTC
CASSYSGLPSSYEQYF
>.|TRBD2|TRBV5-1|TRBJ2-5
TGCGCCAGCGGGACTAGCGGCCCAAGCCAAGAGACCCAGTACTTC
CASGTSGPSQETQYF
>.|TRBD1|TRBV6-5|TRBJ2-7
TGTGCCAGCACCGACAGGGGGGCTTCCTACGAGCAGTACTTC
CASTDRGASYEQYF
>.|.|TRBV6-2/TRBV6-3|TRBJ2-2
TGTGCCAGCAGTAGAGCGGAGACCGGGGAGCTGTTTTTT
CASSRAETGELFF
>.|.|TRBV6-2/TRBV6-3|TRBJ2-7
TGTGCCAGCAGTCCCAGGGGATACGAGCAGTACTTC
CASSPRGYEQYF
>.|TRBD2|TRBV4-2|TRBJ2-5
TGTGCCAGCAGCGAGCGACTAGCGGGTAATGGAGAGACCCAGTACTTC
CASSERLAGNGETQYF
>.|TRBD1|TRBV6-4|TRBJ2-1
TGTGCCAGCAGTCCTCGACAGGGTTCCTACAATGAGCAGTTCTTC
CASSPRQGSYNEQFF
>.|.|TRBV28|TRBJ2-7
TGTGCCAGCAGTGAGACTATCTACGAGCAGTACTTC
CASSETIYEQYF
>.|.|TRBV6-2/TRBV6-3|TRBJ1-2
TGTGCCAGCAGTTACCCAAGCTATGGCTACACCTTC
CASSYPSYGYTF
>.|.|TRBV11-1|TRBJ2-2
TGTGCCAGCAGCTTAGACGGGAGCAGGACCGGGGAGCTGTTTTTT
CASSLDGSRTGELFF
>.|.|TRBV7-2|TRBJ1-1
TGTGCCAGCAGCCCGCGGGACAACGAGAACACTGAAGCTTTCTTT
CASSPRDNENTEAFF
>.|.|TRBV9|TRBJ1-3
TGTGCCAGCAGCCCCTGGGGCTATGACTCTGGAAACACCATATATTTT
CASSPWGYDSGNTIYF
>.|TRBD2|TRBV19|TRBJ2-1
TGTGCCAGTAGTGGACTAGCGGGATTCAGCTCCTACAATGAGCAGTTCTTC
CASSGLAGFSSYNEQFF
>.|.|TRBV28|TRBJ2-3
TGTGCCAGCAGTTTGGATAGCGGAGGCACAGATACGCAGTATTTT
CASSLDSGGTDTQYF
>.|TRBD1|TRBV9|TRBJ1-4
TGTGCCAGCAGCGTAGCCCCAGGACAGGGTGACGAAAAACTGTTTTTT
CASSVAPGQGDEKLFF
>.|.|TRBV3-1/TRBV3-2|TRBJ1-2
TGTGCCAGCAGCAAAAGTCCCAGGGGAACTAACTATGGCTACACCTTC
CASSKSPRGTNYGYTF
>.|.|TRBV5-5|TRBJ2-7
TGTGCCAGCAGCTTGGCCGTGGGGGGTCTCCCCTACGAGCAGTACTTC
CASSLAVGGLPYEQYF
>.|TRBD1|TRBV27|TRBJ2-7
TGTGCCAGCAGTTTAACAGGGGGCTTTCGTGTAGGAGAGCAGTACTTC
CASSLTGGFRVGEQYF
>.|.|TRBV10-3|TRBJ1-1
TGTGCCATCAGTGAGTTCCGGGCCCCCAAGGGGGAAAACACTGAAGCTTTCTTT
CAISEFRAPKGENTEAFF
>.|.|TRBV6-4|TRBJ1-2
TGTGCCAGCAGTGACTCAACGGGTTTTGGCTACACCTTC
CASSDSTGFGYTF
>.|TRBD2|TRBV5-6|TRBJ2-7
TGTGCCAGCAGCTGGACCACTAGCGGCTCCTACGAGCAGTACTTC
CASSWTTSGSYEQYF
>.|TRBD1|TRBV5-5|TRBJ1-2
TGTGCCAGCAGGCCACAGACCGGGACAGAATTCTATGGCTACACCTTC
CASRPQTGTEFYGYTF
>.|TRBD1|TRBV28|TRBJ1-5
TGTGCCAGCAGTTTCCCCGGGACAGGGAAACAGCCCCAGCATTTT
CASSFPGTGKQPQHF
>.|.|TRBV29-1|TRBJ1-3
TGCAGCGTCCAAACAGGGCTCTCTGGAAACACCATATATTTT
CSVQTGLSGNTIYF
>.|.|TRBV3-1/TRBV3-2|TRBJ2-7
TGTGCCAGCAGCCAAGTAGGTAAGGGACCTCGCTCCTACGAGCAGTACTTC
CASSQVGKGPRSYEQYF
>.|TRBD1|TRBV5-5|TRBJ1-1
TGTGCCAGCACCGGGACAGGATACACTGAAGCTTTCTTT
CASTGTGYTEAFF